These T cell receptor beta chains were read from a single sample in a study of OX40 agonist ivuxolimab in advanced cancers. Clones were sequenced by immunoSEQ multiplex PCR, and TCRdb holds only the in-frame ones, with some missing. The sample shows roughly 81,000 clones, 90% to 95% of them seen only once. The sequencing here drew on CD4+ or CD8+ T cells sorted from blood, taken in a trial of the OX40 agonist ivuxolimab. These receptor sequences come from an adult with an advanced solid tumor such as melanoma, head and neck, liver or kidney cancer. Both conserved end residues are part of each CDR3.

V	J	CDR3
TRBV12-5	TRBJ2-1	CASGLSSYNEQFF
TRBV29-1	TRBJ1-2	CSVEDPGQGYGYTF
TRBV7-8	TRBJ2-5	CASSLARNFGTQYF
TRBV15	TRBJ1-4	CATSRIEGRGPTNEKLFF
TRBV30	TRBJ2-7	CAWSVDYEQYF
TRBV29-1	TRBJ1-1	CSVVLRENTEAFF
TRBV29-1	TRBJ2-1	CSVGADPYYNEQFF
TRBV5-6	TRBJ2-5	CASSFGGLETQYF
TRBV4-1	TRBJ2-4	CASSPMILAKNIQYF
TRBV4-1	TRBJ2-7	CASSQASSGIIYEQYF
TRBV29-1	TRBJ2-7	CSVAGLAGYEQYF
TRBV7-9	TRBJ2-1	CASSLVTSGSGLEQFF
TRBV9	TRBJ2-1	CASSHGEQGDGNEQFF
TRBV12-5	TRBJ2-3	CASGPGDSWGTDTQYF
TRBV7-3	TRBJ2-3	CASSPLAYRAKLGQGRDTQYF
TRBV6-6	TRBJ2-2	CASIVALNTGELFF
TRBV28	TRBJ2-4	CASLPRLAKNIQYF